This T cell receptor (beta chain) was observed in a study of shared clonotypes between healthy human individuals (dated by TCRdb to the early 2020s). Some background on the complete study: Two women and three men aged 18 to 49 years were included in the cohort. Per donor, three plates each were used for CD4 naive and CD4 memory, two for CD8 naive, and one for CD8 memory. To estimate repertoire size and how much clonotype sharing occurs between individuals, the study deeply sequenced the blood TCR repertoires of about five healthy adults. Different laboratories and diverse techniques were used to prepare libraries and sequence TCR repertoires, to increase sequencing depth and limit assay-specific biases. Leukapheresis yielded between about 0.9 and 9 billion PBMCs per donor.

From a lookup of the germline V gene (reference sequence), CDR1 and CDR2 are LNHDA and SQIVND. The trim is 5 bases for V and 9 bases for J, with a gap of 20 bases between the germline ends. The CDR3, cysteine through phenylalanine, is 15 amino acids long. The only DNA kept is the CDR3, 45 bases in frame from the first base. Using the deep immunoSEQ assay, TCR CDR3 regions were amplified from genomic DNA by multiplex PCR. Extracted genomic DNA from each cell subset was distributed evenly across all wells of several immunoSEQ 96-well plates, and each plate was treated as a replicate. Each replicate PCR for sorted subsets received around 0.2 ug genomic DNA, equal to 30,000 or so T cell genomes. The purified libraries were quantified using a Qubit 3.0 fluorometer, sized with a Bioanalyzer 2100, and then quantified again using the KAPA Library Quantification kit. Every immunoSEQ 96-well plate was sequenced on a dedicated single-read 150-cycle Illumina NextSeq 550 flow cell. The study's own analysis went as follows. Because the immunoSEQ output held only junctional sequences and lacked quality scores, the filtering could not match the filtering applied to full-length reads. To assign V/J genes and CDR3, sequences were annotated against IMGT germline references using PyIR, a Python wrapper for IgBLAST v1.9. Reads were filtered out if the reads had weak V/J assignments (E-value above 1e-6), no CDR3, stop codons, out-of-frame junctions, or ambiguous translated residues. V3J clonotypes were defined as sequences sharing the same inferred V gene, J gene, and CDR3 amino acid sequence. Percentage overlap between repertoires was computed as shared unique clonotypes divided by the size of the smaller repertoire. Three approaches were used to assess repertoire richness: RTK rarefaction, the Chao1 estimator, and Recon v2.1 estimates of unobserved clonotypes. Generation probabilities for all TCRbeta clonotypes obtained by the gDNA method from a handful of donors were computed using OLGA. TCRdb took this table from immuneACCESS and kept in-frame rearrangements with V and J called. Such tables lack part of the clones; where checked against another copy, unresolved V genes explain under half of the gap, and the rest is unexplained. That table is the source of V, J and clone size, and D and trimming were worked out from the DNA. The sample table records roughly 650,000 clones; around 96% of these occur just once. The biggest ten clones account for around 0.1% of the sample.

CD8 naive samples were CD45RO-negative cells positively selected for CCR7, giving a CD45RA+CCR7+ population that excluded TemRA cells. The donors were healthy, HIV-negative adults with no recently reported acute infections or vaccinations. Every donor was a Caucasian adult living in Nashville, Tennessee, USA. Blood was collected by leukapheresis, and PBMCs were isolated by Ficoll-Histopaque density gradient centrifugation and then cryopreserved in liquid nitrogen vapor phase. Analytical flow cytometry was used to check the purity and quantity of each magnetically sorted T cell population. From each sorted fraction, genomic DNA was isolated and quantified by UV absorbance on a Nanodrop 2000c. General conclusions and limits of the study: Compared with non-shared clonotypes, clonotypes shared by all four sorted-subset donors had higher generation probabilities. Pairwise subsampling indicated that sequencing depth was expected to affect the degree of clonotype sharing among donors. Rarefaction of sorted-subset datasets indicated incomplete sequencing despite the large sequencing depth. Only blood was sampled, and tissue TCR repertoires likely differ from those in blood. Naive subsets generally had larger estimated clonotype richness than memory subsets. The small number of donors limited the genetic and exposure-history diversity represented. When several donors were compared, the shared fraction of clonotypes was about 5.5% for naive CD4, less than 4% for naive CD8, roughly 2.5% for memory CD4, and 0.35% to 0.5% for memory CD8.

As regards this clone: Its antigen is not yet known. Base qualities were left out, and no much larger clone turns up one base away.

The sample consisted of naive CD8+ T cells sorted from blood. This specimen's cell subset or site label, interpreted: CD45RA+CCR7+. The receptor chain draws on TRBV19 and TRBJ2-1; the D segment could be TRBD2, given 6 matching bases. The receptor was derived from a woman aged 25 to 39 in good health. The DNA sequence is given as TGTGCCAGTAGTCTCGCGGGACTCGGGAGTAGTGAGCAGTTCTTC. It encodes CASSLAGLGSSEQFF.